The 9 T cell receptor beta chains presented below share a single source sample, sequenced in a study of beta chain features in type 1 diabetes. The isolated RNA, all of it, was reverse transcribed, so expressed TCRB transcripts were what got sequenced. TCRdb's copy holds only in-frame clones and misses some; the assay was immunoSEQ multiplex PCR. Of fewer than 650,000 clones in the sample, 15% to 18% are singletons; the top ten hold approximately 0.093%. Sequencing was carried out using naive CD4+ T cells from blood. The receptors here all came from a man between 18 and 29 years old in good health.

This clone was seen just once. The V gene is TRBV25-1, the J gene TRBJ1-2; D uncertain. The CDR3 is 13 residues long. The V gene's germline CDR1 is MGHDK and CDR2 SYGVNS. V was pared by 9 bases and J by 4 bases, with 15 bases between. Here the CDR3 reads CASHVGGPYGYTF. CDR3 sequence (DNA): TGTGCCAGTCACGTGGGAGGACCCTATGGCTACACCTTC.

A few counts support this clone. J is TRBJ2-5 and V is TRBV25-1; D not certain. CDR3 size: 14 residues. From germline, CDR1 is MGHDK and CDR2 SYGVNS. V was shortened by 1 base and J by 5 bases, with 11 bases between the two germline ends. CDR3 bases: TGTGCCAGCAGTGAATCGGGCCAAAAGGAGACCCAGTACTTC. Amino acid sequence: CASSESGQKETQYF.

This clone has more than one count but fewer than ten. The chain is built from TRBV28 and TRBJ1-3; D is undetermined. The CDR3 is 14 amino acids. Germline CDR1 is MDHEN and CDR2 is SYDVKM. V was shortened by 2 bases and J by 4 bases, with 9 bases between the two germline ends. The CDR3 reads CASSLGVGGNTIYF. DNA of the CDR3: TGTGCCAGCAGTTTAGGCGTCGGGGGAAACACCATATATTTT.

The rearrangement joins TRBV18 to TRBJ1-2; TRBD1 might be the D (5 bases). CDR3 length equals 15 residues. From germline, CDR1 is KGHSH and CDR2 LQKENI. Trimming removed 3 bases from V and 7 bases from J, with 18 bases in between. CDR3 nucleotides: TGTGCCAGCTCACCCCAGGTGGGGACCGGAGGTGGCTACACCTTC. It yields the protein CASSPQVGTGGGYTF. The full variable domain, its missing parts supplied by reference TRBV18 and TRBJ1-2, is NAGVMQNPRHLVRRRGQEARLRCSPMKGHSHVYWYRQLPEEGLKFMVYLQKENIIDESGMPKERFSAEFPKEGPSILRIQQVVRGDSAAYFCASSPQVGTGGGYTFGSGTRLTVV.

V usage is TRBV27 and J usage is TRBJ2-3; TRBD2 aligns across 10 bases. The ends lost 6 bases at V and 0 bases at J; junction bases unmatched: 15. Germline V gene sequence: CDR1 MNHEY, CDR2 SMNVEV (reference sequence). The CDR3 length is 19 residues. CDR3 nucleotide sequence: TGTGCCAGCAGCAACCTATTGGCTAGCGGGGGCCCAAGCACAGATACGCAGTATTTT. Amino acids: CASSNLLASGGPSTDTQYF.

This clone has only a few counts. CDR3 loop: CASSVETVGHYGYTF. Here the CDR3 DNA reads TGTGCCAGCAGCGTAGAGACAGTTGGACACTATGGCTACACCTTC. V usage is TRBV9 and J usage is TRBJ1-2, with D possibly TRBD1 on 5 matching bases. Trimming left V 0 bases short and J 3 bases short, with 12 bases between. Germline V lookup: CDR1 SGDLS, CDR2 YYNGEE. CDR3 length equals 15 residues.

The chain links TRBV6-5 to TRBJ2-7, with 7 bases matching TRBD1. The germline V gene has CDR1 MNHEY and CDR2 SVGAGI. V dropped 6 bases and J dropped 0; count of bases not matched to a gene: 8. This CDR3 spans 15 amino acids. The DNA for the CDR3 is TGTGCCAGCAGCCGAGGGACAGTAAGCTCCTACGAGCAGTACTTC. This sequence encodes CASSRGTVSSYEQYF.

The chain couples TRBV10-3 to TRBJ2-5, with TRBD2 matching 15 bases. In germline, CDR1 is ENHRY, CDR2 SYGVKD. The CDR3 loop spans 19 amino acids. J was trimmed by 3 bases and V by 2 bases; bases with no gene match: 10. The CDR3: CAISEPGLAGGPRKETQYF. In nucleotides, the CDR3 is TGTGCCATCAGTGAGCCAGGACTAGCGGGAGGGCCTCGGAAAGAGACCCAGTACTTC.

The sample holds a few counts of this clone. The chain uses TRBV5-1 and TRBJ2-4; TRBD2 aligns across 7 bases. Germline loops: CDR1 SGHRS, CDR2 YFSETQ. This CDR3 region has 16 residues. With 4 bases clipped from V and 5 bases from J, the junction kept 12 bases outside the gene matches. DNA of the CDR3: TGCGCCAGCAGCGGCGGCGGGGGAGTTATCGAAAACATTCAGTACTTC. Its protein is CASSGGGGVIENIQYF. Complete variable domain (other parts from reference TRBV5-1 and TRBJ2-4): KAGVTQTPRYLIKTRGQQVTLSCSPISGHRSVSWYQQTPGQGLQFLFEYFSETQRNKGNFPGRFSGRQFSNSRSEMNVSTLELGDSALYLCASSGGGGVIENIQYFGAGTRLSVL.